A single sample gave rise to the 8 T cell receptor beta chains below, sequenced in a study of T cells in Graves' hyperthyroidism and ophthalmopathy. Authors of the study amplified TCR beta CDR3 regions from RNA transcripts. The HTBI primer set served for first-round RT-PCR of the TCR CDR3. TCRdb reprocessed the multiplex PCR reads via MiXCR and lists one record per CDR3 protein. The table shows roughly 840,000 distinct CDR3 sequences, with over 35% occurring only once. Sequenced input: blood. These receptors came from a man younger than 35 with Graves' hyperthyroidism.

This clonotype has at least ten counts. The chain has TRBV2 and TRBJ1-6; D is ambiguous. The CDR3 runs 12 residues. V was clipped by 3 bases and J by 18 bases, with 15 bases between them. Per the germline V gene, CDR1 is SNHLY and CDR2 is FYNNEI. In DNA, the CDR3 is TGTGCCAGCAGTGAGGCCGGGGATAGCAACCACTTT. This translates into CASSEAGDSNHF.

The gene calls are TRBV3-1 and TRBJ2-2; possibly TRBD1 or TRBD2 for D (6 bases each). The CDR3 extends over 14 amino acids. Germline V CDR1 and CDR2: LGHDT, YNNKEL (reference sequence). The V gene lost 0 bases and the J gene lost 7 bases, with 9 bases spanning the gap. The CDR3 here is CASSQEEGDGELFF. CDR3 DNA sequence: TGTGCCAGCAGCCAAGAGGAGGGGGACGGGGAGCTGTTTTTT.

The rearrangement links TRBV11-2 to TRBJ2-6; weak D call: TRBD2 (6 bases). This CDR3 region has 16 residues. Germline V gives CDR1 SGHAT, CDR2 FQNNGV. Trimming stripped 8 bases from V and 4 bases from J, with 18 bases between. The CDR3 protein is CASGIGGTQGANVLTF. CDR3 DNA sequence: TGTGCCAGCGGGATAGGCGGGACGCAGGGGGCCAACGTCCTGACTTTC. Complete variable domain (other parts from reference TRBV11-2 and TRBJ2-6): EAGVAQSPRYKIIEKRQSVAFWCNPISGHATLYWYQQILGQGPKLLIQFQNNGVVDDSQLPKDRFSAERLKGVDSTLKIQPAKLEDSAVYLCASGIGGTQGANVLTFGAGSRLTVL.

This clonotype has just a few counts. The CDR3 region is CASSLGPRGGSYQPQHF. The DNA of the CDR3 is TGTGCCAGCAGCTTAGGACCCCGCGGCGGCAGTTATCAGCCCCAGCATTTT. This chain uses TRBV7-2 with TRBJ1-5; no clear D gene. CDR3 length: 17 amino acids. V lost 1 base and J 5 bases, leaving 18 bases between the germline ends. Germline V gene lookup returns CDR1 SGHTA and CDR2 FQGNSA.

This clonotype was recorded a few times. The genes are TRBV6-5 and TRBJ2-6, with unresolved D. The CDR3 is 15 residues long. V was pared by 5 bases and J by 4 bases, with 12 bases between. The germline V gene encodes CDR1 MNHEY and CDR2 SVGAGI. CDR3 DNA sequence: TGTGCCAGCAGTGGATCCGGGTACGGGGCCAACGTCCTGACTTTC. Protein: CASSGSGYGANVLTF.

CDR3 in amino acids: CAIALTSIGTETQYF. The CDR3 DNA reads TGTGCCATCGCCCTGACTAGTATTGGGACGGAGACCCAGTACTTC. The rearrangement joins TRBV10-3 to TRBJ2-5, with D possibly TRBD2 on 6 matching bases. CDR3 length equals 15 residues. V was pared by 8 bases and J by 5 bases, with 21 bases between. Germline assignment: CDR1 ENHRY and CDR2 SYGVKD.

In the case of this clonotype: The germline gene is not matched at one end of the junction; a read error may be the cause. V is TRBV9 and J is TRBJ1-5; D is ambiguous. Germline values: CDR1 SGDLS, CDR2 YYNGEE. The CDR3 length is 14 residues. This CDR3 is CASSATDGNRPQHF. CDR3 nucleotide sequence: TGTGCCAGCAGCGCCACGGACGGCAATCGGCCCCAGCATTTT.

This clonotype was seen a few times. The rearrangement links TRBV7-9 to TRBJ1-5, with TRBD1 matching over 7 bases. The trim removed 6 bases at V and 7 bases at J, leaving 9 bases unmatched. The CDR3 is 14 amino acids. Germline CDR1 SEHNR, CDR2 FQNEAQ (reference sequence). CDR3 sequence: CASSPGQVVQPQHF. The CDR3 nucleotides read TGTGCCAGCAGTCCCGGACAGGTCGTGCAGCCCCAGCATTTT.